Shown below are 18 T cell receptor beta chains from a single sample sequenced in a study of blood T cell repertoires in COVID-19. Some clones are missing from TCRdb's copy, which holds only in-frame ones; the method was immunoSEQ multiplex PCR. The table lists 200,000 to 300,000 clones, 80% to 90% of them singletons, with about 2.5% in the top ten. The sequenced sample was PBMCs or T cells enriched from blood (not recorded which). The receptors shown here come from a woman younger than 45 with acute COVID-19.

This chain uses TRBV6-5 with TRBJ2-7, with TRBD2 matching over 9 bases. This CDR3 region has 14 residues. The germline V gene has CDR1 MNHEY and CDR2 SVGAGI. V shed 5 bases, J shed 2 bases, and the junction held 4 bases outside the gene matches. The CDR3 sequence: CASSRTSEPYEQYF. CDR3 bases: TGTGCCAGCAGTCGGACTAGCGAACCCTACGAGCAGTACTTC.

The CDR3 DNA is TGTGCCAGCAGCCAAGATTACAGCTACGAGCAGTACTTC. Its protein is CASSQDYSYEQYF. The genes are TRBV3-1 (or the pseudogene TRBV3-2) and TRBJ2-7; D is undetermined. V was clipped by 0 bases and J by 3 bases, with 6 bases between them. Germline values: CDR1 LGHDT, CDR2 YNNKEL (reference sequence). The CDR3 loop spans 13 amino acids.

The chain has TRBV5-1 and TRBJ2-1; 14 bases align to TRBD2. V lost 0 bases to trimming and J lost 10 bases; unmatched junction nucleotides: 3. Germline loops: CDR1 SGHRS, CDR2 YFSETQ. CDR3 length: 15 amino acids. In DNA form, the CDR3 reads TGCGCCAGCAGCTTGGGGACTAGCGGGGGGCAGGAGCAGTTCTTC. It specifies CASSLGTSGGQEQFF.

On this clone: Other nucleotide sequences in the sample specify the same CDR3. This chain joins TRBV3-1 (or the pseudogene TRBV3-2) and TRBJ2-3, with D unresolved. This CDR3 has 14 amino acids. Per the germline V gene, CDR1 is LGHDT and CDR2 is YNNKEL (reference sequence). V shed 0 bases and J shed 0 bases, with 4 bases lying between them. The CDR3 region has the DNA TGTGCCAGCAGCCAAGATACTAGCACAGATACGCAGTATTTT. Translated: CASSQDTSTDTQYF.

The rearrangement joins TRBV5-8 to TRBJ1-4; D gene ambiguous. The CDR3 sequence is 16 residues long. The V gene's germline CDR1 is SGHTS and CDR2 YDEGEE. V shed 4 bases and J shed 0 bases, with 13 bases lying between them. The chain's CDR3 is CASSPKLGATNEKLFF. The CDR3 coding sequence is TGTGCCAGCAGCCCGAAGCTCGGTGCAACTAATGAAAAACTGTTTTTT.

The chain joins TRBV9 to TRBJ2-7; TRBD2 matches 13 bases. In germline, CDR1 is SGDLS, CDR2 YYNGEE. CDR3 length equals 19 residues. The trim removed 0 bases at V and 0 bases at J, leaving 9 bases unmatched. Here the CDR3 reads CASSVEPGTSGVSSYEQYF. The DNA for the CDR3 is TGTGCCAGCAGCGTAGAGCCGGGGACTAGCGGGGTCTCCTCCTACGAGCAGTACTTC.

The V gene is TRBV27, the J gene TRBJ2-7; D may be TRBD1 (6 bases). The CDR3 is 13 residues long. CDR1 is MNHEY, CDR2 SMNVEV, per germline (reference sequence). Trimming shortened V by 5 bases and J by 0 bases, and 8 bases separated the two germline ends. For the CDR3, the DNA is TGTGCCAGCAGTGGGGGCCTCTCCTACGAGCAGTACTTC. Its protein is CASSGGLSYEQYF.

The chain combines TRBV7-6 with TRBJ2-7, with D tentatively TRBD1 (5 bases). The CDR3 length is 12 residues. Germline V lookup: CDR1 SGHVS, CDR2 FNYEAQ. The V and J ends lost 5 bases and 0 bases respectively, with 5 bases between them. The CDR3 coding sequence is TGTGCCAGCAGCGACAGCTCCTACGAGCAGTACTTC. It codes for CASSDSSYEQYF.

The chain has TRBV5-1 and TRBJ2-2; TRBD1 is a possible D gene (6 bases). Germline lookup yields CDR1 SGHRS and CDR2 YFSETQ. This CDR3 comprises 14 residues. The V and J ends lost 4 bases and 7 bases respectively, with 14 bases between them. In DNA form, the CDR3 reads TGCGCCAGCAGCCCCCTACAGGGTATCGGGGAGCTGTTTTTT. Translation: CASSPLQGIGELFF.

As regards this clone: Sequence at one end of the junction differs from germline and may be a read error. The rearrangement joins TRBV7-7 to TRBJ2-5; 9 bases line up with TRBD2. The CDR3 spans 16 residues. Germline assignment: CDR1 SSHAT and CDR2 FNYEAQ (reference sequence). The CDR3 spells CASSPGVAGARETQYF. CDR3 nucleotides: TGTGCTAGCAGCCCCGGGGTAGCGGGGGCCCGGGAGACCCAGTACTTC.

This chain uses TRBV9 with TRBJ2-7, with 9 bases lining up with TRBD1. With V trimmed by 4 bases and J by 2 bases, 10 bases remained unmatched. The germline V gene has CDR1 SGDLS and CDR2 YYNGEE. The CDR3 spans 16 residues. This CDR3 reads CASSPRQGVSTYEQYF. In nucleotides, the CDR3 is TGTGCCAGCAGCCCCAGACAGGGGGTGAGTACCTACGAGCAGTACTTC.

This rearrangement joins TRBV6-5 to TRBJ2-7, with 9 bases lining up with TRBD1. CDR3 length: 15 amino acids. CDR1 and CDR2 from the germline V gene are MNHEY and SVGAGI. The trim removed 8 bases at V and 5 bases at J, leaving 13 bases unmatched. CDR3 amino acids: CASRARDRVSNEQYF. DNA of the CDR3: TGTGCCAGCCGGGCTAGGGACAGGGTTTCCAACGAGCAGTACTTC.

The chain couples TRBV4-3 to TRBJ1-5; unclear D gene. The V end lost 0 bases, the J end lost 5 bases, and 8 bases lay between the germline ends. The CDR3 runs 14 residues. Germline CDR1 and CDR2: LGHNA and YSLEER. The CDR3 reads CASSQDEGYQPQHF. The CDR3 nucleotides are TGCGCCAGCAGCCAAGATGAGGGATATCAGCCCCAGCATTTT.

This sequence joins TRBV7-9 and TRBJ1-2; no reliable D call. CDR1 is SEHNR, CDR2 FQNEAQ, per germline (reference sequence). The CDR3 is 12 amino acids. The germline V and J ends were trimmed by 3 bases and 4 bases, with 6 bases remaining between them. The CDR3 DNA reads as TGTGCCAGCAGCTTTTTCCTCTATGGCTACACCTTC. Its translation is CASSFFLYGYTF.

V gene TRBV7-2 combines with J gene TRBJ2-3; no clear D. Germline CDR1 is SGHTA and CDR2 is FQGNSA. The V and J ends lost 2 bases and 3 bases respectively, with 15 bases between them. This CDR3 is 16 amino acids long. The CDR3 spells CASSLQVLARTDTQYF. CDR3 DNA: TGTGCCAGCAGCTTACAGGTTCTGGCTCGGACAGATACGCAGTATTTT.

This clone has just one count. V gene TRBV6-5 combines with J gene TRBJ1-1; D is unresolved. Germline loops: CDR1 MNHEY, CDR2 SVGAGI. This CDR3 contains 14 residues. V gave up 3 bases and J gave up 1 base, with 9 bases separating them. CDR3 DNA sequence: TGTGCCAGCAGTTATTTGGGCCAGAACACTGAAGCTTTCTTT. Amino acid sequence: CASSYLGQNTEAFF.

The chain has TRBV6-6 and TRBJ1-6; D perhaps matches TRBD1 (5 bases). CDR3 length: 15 amino acids. The V end was cut by 0 bases, the J end by 7 bases, with 10 bases between. Looked up from germline, CDR1 is MNHNY and CDR2 is SVGAGI (reference sequence). In DNA form, the CDR3 reads TGTGCCAGCAGTTACTCCCCCAGGGTAAATTCACCCCTCCACTTT. The encoded protein is CASSYSPRVNSPLHF.

This chain links TRBV9 with TRBJ2-3; 9 bases are a match to TRBD1. V was pared by 5 bases and J by 5 bases, with 6 bases of the junction left unmatched. CDR1 is SGDLS and CDR2 is YYNGEE in the germline V gene. This CDR3 comprises 14 residues. CDR3 residues: CASSQDRGRDTQYF. In DNA, the CDR3 is TGTGCCAGCAGTCAGGACAGGGGTAGAGATACGCAGTATTTT. Using reference TRBV9 and TRBJ2-3 for the parts outside the CDR3, the full variable domain is DSGVTQTPKHLITATGQRVTLRCSPRSGDLSVYWYQQSLDQGLQFLIQYYNGEERAKGNILERFSAQQFPDLHSELNLSSLELGDSALYFCASSQDRGRDTQYFGPGTRLTVL.